What follows is one T cell receptor beta chain and its context. The sample comes from a study of blood T cell repertoires in COVID-19. Overall study context: Acute and convalescent COVID-19 specimens originated in the United States, Italy and Spain. T cells, B-cell-depleted T cells, or PBMCs supplied cDNA or gDNA.

The V gene lost 2 bases and the J gene lost 2 bases, with 10 bases spanning the gap. The V gene's germline CDR1 is SQVTM and CDR2 ANQGSEA. This CDR3 has 15 residues. Seattle patients were enrolled during active infection and followed longitudinally. The protocol was immunoSEQ multiplex PCR, while the TCRdb copy is restricted to in-frame clones and leaves out a portion. The sample yields fewer than 200,000 clones, less than 90% seen once. This chain uses TRBV29-1 with TRBJ2-6; tentative D call: TRBD2 (6 bases). Sequenced material: peripheral blood. The TCR originated in a woman aged 70-85 years with COVID-19, enrolled during active disease. The CDR3 reads CSVEKTGAGANVLTF. CDR3 DNA: TGCAGCGTTGAAAAGACGGGGGCTGGGGCCAACGTCCTGACTTTC.